Listed below are T cell receptor beta chains from one sample, sequenced in a study of blood T cell repertoires in COVID-19. TCRdb keeps only in-frame clones here, not all; method: immunoSEQ multiplex PCR. The sample carries 200,000 to 250,000 clones, 65% to 90% recorded once. Sequencing was carried out using peripheral blood. Every receptor here comes from a woman in her 70s with COVID-19, enrolled during active disease. CDR3s include the opening cysteine and the closing phenylalanine or tryptophan. A D gene is named only where the DNA matches it firmly. Clone size is not always given. Where it is, it says once, few, many or a class for expanded clones.

TRBV29-1	TRBD1	TRBJ1-1	.	CSVVITGGDTEAFF	TGCAGCGTTGTGATTACAGGGGGCGACACTGAAGCTTTCTTT
TRBV18	.	TRBJ1-4	.	CASSPSGDGSNEKLFF	TGTGCCAGCTCACCATCAGGGGATGGGAGTAATGAAAAACTGTTTTTT
TRBV5-1	TRBD1	TRBJ2-2	.	CASSLTDREAGELFF	TGCGCCAGCAGCTTGACGGACAGGGAAGCCGGGGAGCTGTTTTTT
TRBV6-5	TRBD1	TRBJ1-4	.	CASSYGQGVGEKLFF	TGTGCCAGCAGTTACGGACAGGGAGTAGGGGAAAAACTGTTTTTT
TRBV9	TRBD2	TRBJ2-1	.	CASSVLAGGLNEQFF	TGTGCCAGCAGCGTGCTAGCGGGGGGGCTCAATGAGCAGTTCTTC
TRBV4-3	.	TRBJ2-7	once	CASSQKETYEQYF	TGCGCCAGCAGCCAAAAGGAGACCTACGAGCAGTACTTC
TRBV19	.	TRBJ2-7	.	CASSNRAYEQYF	TGTGCCAGTAGTAACAGAGCCTACGAGCAGTACTTC
TRBV9	TRBD1	TRBJ1-1	.	CASSPKDRGLLAEAFF	TGTGCCAGCAGCCCCAAGGACAGGGGGCTGTTAGCTGAAGCTTTCTTT
TRBV19	.	TRBJ2-7	.	CASSIAGITYEQYF	TGTGCCAGTAGTATAGCGGGTATTACCTACGAGCAGTACTTC
TRBV7-2	TRBD1	TRBJ1-3	.	CASSLSSPGGIAGNTIYF	TGTGCCAGCAGCTTAAGTTCCCCAGGGGGCATAGCTGGAAACACCATATATTTT
TRBV3-1/TRBV3-2	.	TRBJ2-7	.	CASSRGLSSYEQYF	TGTGCCAGCAGCCGCGGGTTGAGCTCCTACGAGCAGTACTTC
TRBV9	TRBD2	TRBJ2-3	.	CASSLRASGGLTDTQYF	TGTGCCAGCAGCCTAAGGGCTAGCGGGGGGTTGACAGATACGCAGTATTTT
TRBV5-1	.	TRBJ1-2	.	CASSFSGTNQAYTF	TGCGCCAGCAGCTTTTCCGGGACAAACCAAGCCTACACCTTC
TRBV12-3/TRBV12-4	TRBD1	TRBJ1-2	.	CASRGQENYGYTF	TGTGCCAGCAGGGGACAGGAAAACTATGGCTACACCTTC